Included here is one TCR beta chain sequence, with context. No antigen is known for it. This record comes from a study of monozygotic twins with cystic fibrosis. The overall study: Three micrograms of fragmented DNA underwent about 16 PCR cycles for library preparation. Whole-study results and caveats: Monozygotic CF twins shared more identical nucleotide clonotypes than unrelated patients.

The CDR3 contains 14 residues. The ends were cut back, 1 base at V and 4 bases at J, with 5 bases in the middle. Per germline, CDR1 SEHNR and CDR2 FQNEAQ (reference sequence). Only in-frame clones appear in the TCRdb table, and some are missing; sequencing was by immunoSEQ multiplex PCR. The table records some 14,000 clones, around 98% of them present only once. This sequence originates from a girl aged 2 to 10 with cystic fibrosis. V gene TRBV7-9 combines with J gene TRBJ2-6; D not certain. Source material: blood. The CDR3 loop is CASSLVGGANVLTF. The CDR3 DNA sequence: TGTGCCAGCAGCTTAGTGGGAGGGGCCAACGTCCTGACTTTC.